This T cell receptor beta chain originates from a study of Ad26.COV2.S vaccination and SARS-CoV-2 variants. Study at large: The vaccine Ad26.COV2.S was put into the muscle once, or twice with 56 days between. Broader study findings: Comparability of non-spike TCR breadth was observed across vaccine and placebo recipients. TCR breadth and depth analyses may have underestimated total T cell responses. Substantial response breadth was reportedly seen for spike-specific CD8+ and CD4+ T cells after vaccination.

Method: immunoSEQ multiplex PCR; TCRdb's copy keeps in-frame clones and lacks some. The table includes 300,000 to 400,000 clones, approximately 90% detected once. Germline CDR1 reads MNHEY; CDR2 reads SVGAGI. V gave up 6 bases and J gave up 3 bases, with 17 bases separating them. CDR3 length equals 15 residues. Of note for this clone: Its matching antigen is unknown.

Stated treatment: roughly 18 received Ad26.COV2.S at low or high dose, single or two shots; 5 received placebo; per-sample allocation not given. It was on day 63 after the first vaccine or placebo injection that samples were taken. This specimen was peripheral blood, taken in a trial of Ad26.COV2.S vaccine versus placebo. The rearrangement uses TRBV6-5 and TRBJ1-2, with no clear D. This sequence was found in a person aged 18-60 years who received the Ad26.COV2.S COVID-19 vaccine or a placebo. In nucleotides, the CDR3 is TGTGCCAGCAGCTCGGAACCTGGGGTACACTATGGCTACACCTTC. It is translated as CASSSEPGVHYGYTF.